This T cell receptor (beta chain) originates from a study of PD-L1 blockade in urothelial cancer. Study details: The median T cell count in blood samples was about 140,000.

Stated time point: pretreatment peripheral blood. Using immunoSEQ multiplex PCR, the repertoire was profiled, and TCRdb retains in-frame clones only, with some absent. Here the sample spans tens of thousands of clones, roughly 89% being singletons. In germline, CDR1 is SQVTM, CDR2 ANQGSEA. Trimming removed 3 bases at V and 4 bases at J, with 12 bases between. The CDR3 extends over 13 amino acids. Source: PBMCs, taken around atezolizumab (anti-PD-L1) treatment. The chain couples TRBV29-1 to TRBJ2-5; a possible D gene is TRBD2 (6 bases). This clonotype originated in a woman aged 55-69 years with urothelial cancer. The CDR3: CSVDGDWGETQYF. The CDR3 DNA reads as TGCAGCGTTGACGGGGACTGGGGAGAGACCCAGTACTTC.